Below, 28 T cell receptor beta chains from the same sample are listed, as sequenced in a study of blood T cells in healthy people across ages. Together with a sample-barcoded 5' primer, a J-beta primer mix was included in a second PCR lasting roughly 6 to 12 cycles. Each CDR3 protein gets one entry after TCRdb re-called the 5' RACE reads with MiXCR. In the table there are about 400,000 distinct CDR3 sequences, roughly half of which are singletons. Sample: blood. The receptors derive from a man between 60 and 75 years old in good health.

In its sample, this clonotype was seen a few times. V usage is TRBV27 and J usage is TRBJ2-5; D is uncertain. There are 15 residues in the CDR3. V was pared by 2 bases and J by 4 bases, with 14 bases between. Germline loops: CDR1 MNHEY, CDR2 SMNVEV (reference sequence). CDR3 DNA: TGTGCCAGCAGTTTAATTTGGGGTTCTGGAGAGACCCAGTACTTC. This codes for CASSLIWGSGETQYF.

The chain has TRBV7-6 and TRBJ2-7, with 7 bases fitting TRBD1. This CDR3 has 16 residues. Germline loops: CDR1 SGHVS, CDR2 FNYEAQ. V shed 5 bases and J 2 bases; nucleotides not matched to a gene: 12. The CDR3 DNA sequence: TGTGCCAGCAGCACCCCTCGGGACAGACAACCCTACGAGCAGTACTTC. This gives the protein CASSTPRDRQPYEQYF.

This clonotype was detected a few times. CDR3 nucleotide sequence: TGTGCCAGCAGCTACGTGGGGGTCCTCGCGAACTATGGCTACACCTTC. Residues: CASSYVGVLANYGYTF. This chain connects TRBV6-2 or TRBV6-3 to TRBJ1-2; D might be TRBD1 (5 bases). This CDR3 has 16 residues. The germline V gene has CDR1 MNHEY and CDR2 SVGEGT. Trimming took off 6 bases at V and 2 bases at J, with 19 bases between the two ends.

This clonotype was seen a handful of times. The gene calls are TRBV7-8 and TRBJ2-4; 8 bases line up with TRBD2. The CDR3 is 17 amino acids. Germline loops: CDR1 SGHVS, CDR2 FQNEAQ. J was trimmed by 2 bases and V by 2 bases; bases with no gene match: 8. Here the CDR3 DNA reads TGTGCCAGCAGCTTAACGGGCGGGGGGCCGACCAAAAACATTCAGTACTTC. Amino acid sequence: CASSLTGGGPTKNIQYF. The full variable domain, its missing parts supplied by reference TRBV7-8 and TRBJ2-4, is GAGVSQSPRYKVAKRGQDVALRCDPISGHVSLFWYQQALGQGPEFLTYFQNEAQLDKSGLPSDRFFAERPEGSVSTLKIQRTQQEDSAVYLCASSLTGGGPTKNIQYFGAGTRLSVL.

The chain links TRBV6-5 to TRBJ1-6, with TRBD1 matching 8 bases. Per the germline V gene, CDR1 is MNHEY and CDR2 is SVGAGI. The CDR3 consists of 15 residues. V lost 0 bases to trimming and J lost 6 bases; unmatched junction nucleotides: 1. CDR3 coding DNA: TGTGCCAGCAGTTACTCTGGACAGGGTAATTCACCCCTCCACTTT. Encoded protein: CASSYSGQGNSPLHF.

The chain employs TRBV3-1 and TRBJ2-1; the match to TRBD2 covers 12 bases. The germline gives CDR1 LGHDT, CDR2 YNNKEL (reference sequence). The CDR3 totals 16 residues. The V gene end was trimmed by 0 bases and the J gene end by 15 bases; junction bases not matched to a gene: 12. The CDR3 DNA sequence: TGTGCCAGCAGCCAAGATCTGGGGGCTAGCGGGAGGGACCTGTTCTTC. Translating gives CASSQDLGASGRDLFF.

For the CDR3, the DNA is TGTGCCAGCAGCCATAGGACAGGGCAAGAGACCCAGTACTTC. Encoded protein: CASSHRTGQETQYF. V usage is TRBV7-2 and J usage is TRBJ2-5; 8 bases line up with TRBD1. Germline CDR1 reads SGHTA; CDR2 reads FQGNSA. This CDR3 is 14 amino acids long. The ends lost 5 bases at V and 2 bases at J; junction bases unmatched: 4.

This chain uses TRBV4-2 with TRBJ2-2; 11 bases fit TRBD2. With V trimmed by 6 bases and J by 0 bases, 15 bases remained unmatched. There are 20 residues in the CDR3. The V gene's germline CDR1 is LGHNA and CDR2 YNFKEQ. Here the CDR3 DNA reads TGTGCCAGCAGTACCACCGGGACTAGCGGACGGAGCGCGAACACCGGGGAGCTGTTTTTT. It is translated as CASSTTGTSGRSANTGELFF.

The rearrangement joins TRBV2 to TRBJ2-1; 12 nucleotides align to TRBD2. Trimming cost V 6 bases and J 3 bases; bases outside gene matches: 6. The CDR3 covers 16 residues. The germline CDR1 and CDR2 sequences are SNHLY and FYNNEI. The CDR3 loop reads CASRPTSGGFYNEQFF. The DNA for the CDR3 is TGTGCCAGCAGACCTACTAGCGGGGGGTTCTACAATGAGCAGTTCTTC.

This clonotype appeared a few times. The CDR3 DNA reads as TGTGCCAGCAGTAACGGGCGGCGGGGTGGAACCAAAAACATTCAGTACTTC. As protein: CASSNGRRGGTKNIQYF. The chain carries TRBV6-5 and TRBJ2-4; weak D call: TRBD2 (6 bases). The CDR3 is made up of 17 amino acids. V was cut by 5 bases and J by 2 bases, with 19 bases left in between. In germline, CDR1 is MNHEY, CDR2 SVGAGI.

The rearrangement uses TRBV20-1 and TRBJ2-3, with D tentatively TRBD1 (6 bases). V was pared by 6 bases and J by 4 bases, with 17 bases between. The CDR3 totals 14 residues. Germline V gene data show CDR1 as DFQATT and CDR2 as SNEGSKA (reference sequence). CDR3 in amino acids: CSARTGFSADTQYF. DNA for the CDR3: TGCAGTGCCCGTACAGGGTTTAGCGCAGATACGCAGTATTTT.

V usage is TRBV7-2 and J usage is TRBJ1-2; D unclear. Trimming cost V 4 bases and J 4 bases, with 10 bases left between them. The germline CDR1 and CDR2 sequences are SGHTA and FQGNSA. CDR3 length: 13 residues. The CDR3 DNA reads TGTGCCAGCAGCTCCCAGGAAGGCTATGGCTACACCTTC. This codes for CASSSQEGYGYTF.

The V call is TRBV4-3, the J call TRBJ2-5, with D perhaps matching TRBD1 (5 bases). TRBJ2-7 explains the end of the DNA better; the J call may be wrong. CDR3 length equals 15 residues. Germline loops: CDR1 LGHNA, CDR2 YSLEER. The CDR3 region has the DNA TGCGCCAGCAGCCAAGGCCTTCAGGGTGCCTACGAGCAGTACTTC. Amino acids: CASSQGLQGAYEQYF.

The V gene is TRBV28, the J gene TRBJ2-1; maybe TRBD1 (5 bases). CDR1 MDHEN and CDR2 SYDVKM come from the germline V gene. Trimming removed 5 bases at V and 0 bases at J, with 14 bases between. This CDR3 region has 16 residues. This CDR3 is CASSALGASSYNEQFF. The DNA for the CDR3 is TGTGCCAGCAGTGCTCTTGGGGCATCCTCCTACAATGAGCAGTTCTTC.

The V call is TRBV6-5, the J call TRBJ2-4; D perhaps matches TRBD2 (6 bases). Trimming cost V 8 bases and J 2 bases, with 13 bases left between them. Germline V CDR1 and CDR2: MNHEY, SVGAGI. The CDR3 has 14 residues. This chain's CDR3 is CASRIGGSKNIQYF. The CDR3 region has the DNA TGTGCCAGCCGGATTGGAGGGTCCAAAAACATTCAGTACTTC.

In this sample, this clonotype turned up once. The V call is TRBV20-1, the J call TRBJ1-2, with D maybe TRBD1 (6 bases). The CDR3 has 16 amino acids. CDR1 and CDR2 (germline): DFQATT, SNEGSKA (reference sequence). Trimming took 2 bases from V and 0 from J, leaving 16 bases between them. In DNA form, the CDR3 reads TGCAGTGCTAGACCCGAAAGACAGGACGCTAACTATGGCTACACCTTC. The encoded protein is CSARPERQDANYGYTF.

V gene TRBV3-1 combines with J gene TRBJ2-7; weak D call: TRBD1 (5 bases). This CDR3 has 15 residues. Trimming took off 1 base at V and 4 bases at J, with 14 bases between the two ends. The germline gives CDR1 LGHDT, CDR2 YNNKEL (reference sequence). The CDR3 sequence: CASSQVPDIGYEQYF. DNA of the CDR3: TGTGCCAGCAGCCAAGTTCCGGACATCGGATACGAGCAGTACTTC.

The rearrangement joins TRBV14 to TRBJ2-7; D unresolved. The V and J ends lost 0 bases and 3 bases respectively, with 6 bases between them. Germline V gives CDR1 SGHDN, CDR2 FVKESK. The CDR3 has 13 amino acids. The CDR3 DNA sequence: TGTGCCAGCAGCCAAGATACGAGCTACGAGCAGTACTTC. As protein: CASSQDTSYEQYF.

The chain uses TRBV3-1 and TRBJ1-5, with a tentative D call TRBD1 (5 bases). V shed 8 bases and J shed 3 bases, with 11 bases lying between them. Germline CDR1 LGHDT, CDR2 YNNKEL (reference sequence). This CDR3 contains 13 residues. Written as DNA, the CDR3 is TGTGCCAGCGGCCGGGGGGACAATCAGCCCCAGCATTTT. Translating gives CASGRGDNQPQHF.

This clonotype was seen a single time. The genes are TRBV20-1 and TRBJ2-1; 10 bases are shared with TRBD2. With 1 base clipped from V and 7 bases from J, the junction kept 10 bases outside the gene matches. CDR3 length: 16 amino acids. The germline V gene has CDR1 DFQATT and CDR2 SNEGSKA (reference sequence). The CDR3 nucleotides read TGCAGTGCTAGAGTAGGAACTAGCGGGATCGCAAATGAGCAGTTCTTC. This gives the protein CSARVGTSGIANEQFF.

This chain connects TRBV6-2 or TRBV6-3 to TRBJ1-1; D call uncertain. V dropped 0 bases and J dropped 5 bases, with 10 bases sitting between them. Germline CDR1 MNHEY, CDR2 SVGEGT. This CDR3 is built from 14 residues. The CDR3 DNA sequence: TGTGCCAGCAGTTACTCCCTCCTGGGAACTGAAGCTTTCTTT. Amino acids: CASSYSLLGTEAFF.

This clonotype was recorded once. The CDR3 is CASSQVPREQFF. CDR3 sequence (DNA): TGTGCCAGCAGCCAAGTCCCCAGGGAGCAGTTCTTC. The chain joins TRBV3-1 to TRBJ2-1; no reliable D call. CDR1 is LGHDT, CDR2 YNNKEL, per germline (reference sequence). V dropped 1 base and J dropped 10 bases, with 8 bases sitting between them. This CDR3 has 12 amino acids.

This clonotype was counted only a few times. V is TRBV29-1 and J is TRBJ2-5; 8 bases are a match to TRBD2. Germline V gives CDR1 SQVTM, CDR2 ANQGSEA. This CDR3 is built from 12 residues. Trimming took 6 bases from V and 9 from J; bases not matched to a gene: 9. CDR3 in amino acids: CSVAFGGAAQYF. The CDR3 region has the DNA TGCAGCGTCGCCTTCGGGGGGGCGGCCCAGTACTTC.

About this clonotype itself: This is likely a read error, given that the CDR3 carries no conserved phenylalanine or tryptophan at its end. This chain uses TRBV7-2 with TRBJ2-4; no reliable D call. The DNA end favors TRBJ2-7, so the J call may be wrong. This CDR3 contains 14 residues. CDR1 and CDR2 from the germline V gene are SGHTA and FQGNSA. The CDR3 loop reads CASSSPSNFYEQYS. DNA for the CDR3: TGTGCCAGCAGCTCACCGAGCAATTTCTACGAGCAGTACTCC.

The chain joins TRBV6-2 or TRBV6-3 to TRBJ2-5; either TRBD1 or TRBD2 may fit D (5 bases each). With 8 bases removed from V and 11 bases from J, the gap between germline ends came to 24 bases. The CDR3 covers 14 residues. Germline lookup yields CDR1 MNHEY and CDR2 SVGEGT. The CDR3 DNA sequence: TGTGCCAGCGACGAGGGGATTATCTACAATGAGCAGTACTTC. Translation: CASDEGIIYNEQYF.

The chain recombines TRBV4-2 with TRBJ2-1; D possibly matches TRBD1 or TRBD2 (5 bases each). V gave up 0 bases and J gave up 9 bases, with 15 bases separating them. There are 15 residues in the CDR3. Germline-derived CDR1 and CDR2 are LGHNA and YNFKEQ. The CDR3 loop reads CASSQDQVLGAEQFF. The CDR3 DNA follows: TGTGCCAGCAGCCAAGATCAGGTACTAGGGGCTGAGCAGTTCTTC.

The chain employs TRBV28 and TRBJ2-7, with 7 positions matching TRBD2. Germline V gives CDR1 MDHEN, CDR2 SYDVKM. V dropped 1 base and J dropped 2; count of bases not matched to a gene: 5. This CDR3 has 15 residues. In DNA, the CDR3 is TGTGCCAGCAGTTTATCGCTAGCGGAAGCCTACGAGCAGTACTTC. This translates into CASSLSLAEAYEQYF.

V usage is TRBV7-9 and J usage is TRBJ2-3, with D hard to call. The length of the CDR3 is 13 residues. V lost 1 base to trimming and J lost 9 bases, with 11 bases between them. CDR1 SEHNR and CDR2 FQNEAQ come from the germline V gene (reference sequence). The CDR3 bases are TGTGCCAGCAGCTTAGAAGAGGAGTCCACGCAGTATTTT. This sequence encodes CASSLEEESTQYF.